Following are 17 T cell receptor beta chains from one sample sequenced in a study of human T cells and chemical hapten exposure. Documented time point: patch test 3, about 24 weeks after DPC sensitization. The treatment denotes: therapeutic diphenylcyclopropenone sensitization with weekly scalp DPC. Via MiXCR, TCRdb re-called the RACE reads, giving one row per CDR3 protein. The sample carries 150,000 to 200,000 distinct CDR3 sequences, about 27% recorded once. Source: whole blood, taken in connection with sensitization to the hapten diphenylcyclopropenone (DPC). These receptors all stem from a woman aged 18 to 35 with alopecia areata. Some clones in this sample may be carry-over from other donors' samples.

This clonotype turned up a few times. V gene TRBV6-2 or TRBV6-3 combines with J gene TRBJ1-2; D is unresolved. Trimming removed 0 bases from V and 5 bases from J, with 7 bases in between. Germline V CDR1 and CDR2: MNHEY, SVGEGT. The length of the CDR3 is 13 residues. CDR3 in amino acids: CASSYSTGYGYTF. The CDR3 DNA reads as TGTGCCAGCAGTTACTCGACTGGATATGGCTACACCTTC.

The chain uses TRBV10-3 and TRBJ1-3; possible D gene TRBD1, 5 bases. Trimming took 5 bases from V and 1 from J, leaving 18 bases between them. This CDR3 is 17 amino acids long. Looked up from germline, CDR1 is ENHRY and CDR2 is SYGVKD. The chain's CDR3 is CAISRTNPTESGNTIYF. Here the CDR3 DNA reads TGTGCCATCAGTAGGACAAACCCGACAGAATCTGGAAACACCATATATTTT.

The table lists this clonotype with a few counts. The V gene is TRBV2, the J gene TRBJ2-6; D ambiguous. V lost 5 bases to trimming and J lost 0 bases, with 8 bases between them. The CDR3 runs 15 residues. The germline V gene has CDR1 SNHLY and CDR2 FYNNEI. The CDR3 region is CASSPTPSGANVLTF. CDR3 DNA: TGTGCCAGCAGTCCAACCCCCTCTGGGGCCAACGTCCTGACTTTC.

The V and J genes are TRBV29-1 and TRBJ1-1, with no clear D. This CDR3 contains 11 residues. Per germline, CDR1 SQVTM and CDR2 ANQGSEA. The ends were cut back, 7 bases at V and 3 bases at J, with 9 bases in the middle. The CDR3 loop is CSADTYTEAFF. The CDR3 region has the DNA TGCAGCGCAGACACCTACACTGAAGCTTTCTTT.

V usage is TRBV9 and J usage is TRBJ2-7; D is possibly TRBD1 (5 bases). This CDR3 comprises 13 residues. Trimming removed 0 bases from V and 2 bases from J, with 6 bases in between. The germline CDR1 and CDR2 sequences are SGDLS and YYNGEE. The CDR3 sequence is CASSVDRPYEQYF. CDR3 bases: TGTGCCAGCAGCGTAGACAGGCCCTACGAGCAGTACTTC.

V is TRBV29-1 and J is TRBJ2-5; TRBD2 might be the D (5 bases). The germline V and J ends were trimmed by 8 bases and 5 bases, with 15 bases remaining between them. The CDR3 covers 12 residues. Looked up from germline, CDR1 is SQVTM and CDR2 is ANQGSEA. CDR3 coding DNA: TGCAGCATCAGAGTGGCGGGTGAGACCCAGTACTTC. It translates to CSIRVAGETQYF.

The V and J genes are TRBV7-2 and TRBJ1-5, with D unresolved. Germline V gene lookup returns CDR1 SGHTA and CDR2 FQGNSA. Trimming removed 1 base from V and 7 bases from J, with 8 bases in between. The CDR3 spans 13 residues. This CDR3 reads CASSLVRVQPQHF. The CDR3 bases are TGTGCCAGCAGCTTAGTGAGGGTACAGCCCCAGCATTTT.

The chain carries TRBV15 and TRBJ2-1; no clear D. The CDR3 spans 13 residues. Germline loops: CDR1 LNHNV, CDR2 YYDKDF (reference sequence). With 1 base removed from V and 7 bases from J, the gap between germline ends came to 8 bases. CDR3 sequence reads: CATSRGKGNEQFF. The CDR3 DNA is TGTGCCACCAGCAGAGGTAAAGGGAATGAGCAGTTCTTC.

A few counts support this clonotype. The CDR3 loop reads CASSLTQTRDSNQPQHF. The CDR3 DNA sequence: TGTGCCAGCAGCTTAACCCAGACCCGCGATAGCAATCAGCCCCAGCATTTT. This chain joins TRBV7-9 and TRBJ1-5, with D unclear. Germline CDR1 and CDR2: SEHNR and FQNEAQ (reference sequence). Between the trimmed V and J ends, which lost 2 bases and 0 bases, there was a span of 14 bases. This CDR3 spans 17 amino acids.

V and J are TRBV20-1 and TRBJ2-3; D is unclear. This CDR3 contains 13 residues. Germline V lookup: CDR1 DFQATT, CDR2 SNEGSKA (reference sequence). With 1 base removed from V and 6 bases from J, the gap between germline ends came to 11 bases. CDR3 DNA: TGCAGTGCTAGAGTGAAGTCCCCGGATACGCAGTATTTT. It specifies CSARVKSPDTQYF.

This clonotype was counted at least ten times. CDR3 in DNA: TGCAGCGTTGATAAGAGGAATCTTGAGCAGTTCTTC. Amino acids: CSVDKRNLEQFF. The genes are TRBV29-1 and TRBJ2-1; D is undetermined. Germline V gives CDR1 SQVTM, CDR2 ANQGSEA. The CDR3 sequence is 12 residues long. V lost 3 bases and J 9 bases, leaving 12 bases between the germline ends.

This chain connects TRBV9 to TRBJ1-1, with D tentatively TRBD1 (5 bases). Trimming took off 2 bases at V and 8 bases at J, with 19 bases between the two ends. Germline CDR1 reads SGDLS; CDR2 reads YYNGEE. The CDR3 is 15 amino acids. This CDR3 reads CASSVGGGHPREAFF. CDR3 nucleotides: TGTGCCAGCAGCGTTGGTGGAGGACACCCACGGGAAGCTTTCTTT.

This clonotype was seen a handful of times. This sequence joins TRBV5-1 and TRBJ2-1; D gene ambiguous. The CDR3 contains 15 residues. The V end was cut by 0 bases, the J end by 4 bases, with 11 bases between. Germline CDR1 is SGHRS and CDR2 is YFSETQ. The CDR3 region is CASSLGSALYNEQFF. Written as DNA, the CDR3 is TGCGCCAGCAGCTTGGGTTCAGCCCTATACAATGAGCAGTTCTTC.

This clonotype was picked up a small number of times. The V and J genes are TRBV12-3 or TRBV12-4 and TRBJ1-2; 10 nucleotides agree with TRBD1. The CDR3 extends over 17 amino acids. Trimming removed 2 bases from V and 5 bases from J; junction bases left unmatched: 11. CDR3 sequence reads: CASSLSVTGGNKYGYTF. The CDR3 DNA follows: TGTGCCAGCAGTTTATCCGTGACAGGGGGCAATAAGTATGGCTACACCTTC.

This clonotype was seen a handful of times. This sequence joins TRBV28 and TRBJ2-3; TRBD2 aligns across 10 bases. The CDR3 totals 14 residues. Germline V gene data show CDR1 as MDHEN and CDR2 as SYDVKM. V shed 5 bases, J shed 2 bases, and the junction held 1 base outside the gene matches. The CDR3 coding sequence is TGTGCCAGCAGTAGCGGGGGGGTCACAGATACGCAGTATTTT. The encoded protein is CASSSGGVTDTQYF.

The chain employs TRBV7-9 and TRBJ1-6, with TRBD1 identical over 8 bases. V lost 5 bases to trimming and J lost 7 bases; unmatched junction nucleotides: 10. Germline V gene lookup returns CDR1 SEHNR and CDR2 FQNEAQ (reference sequence). The CDR3 runs to 16 residues. The CDR3 reads CASSTYRGILNSPLHF. CDR3 nucleotide sequence: TGTGCCAGCAGCACCTACAGGGGGATTCTCAATTCACCCCTCCACTTT. Using reference TRBV7-9 and TRBJ1-6 for the parts outside the CDR3, the full variable domain is DTGVSQNPRHKITKRGQNVTFRCDPISEHNRLYWYRQTLGQGPEFLTYFQNEAQLEKSRLLSDRFSAERPKGSFSTLEIQRTEQGDSAMYLCASSTYRGILNSPLHFGNGTRLTVT.

This clonotype appeared a few times. This chain links TRBV28 with TRBJ2-4; maybe TRBD1 (5 bases). The CDR3 contains 17 residues. Germline V CDR1 and CDR2: MDHEN, SYDVKM. V gave up 6 bases and J gave up 8 bases, with 26 bases separating them. The CDR3 DNA is TGTGCCAGCAGAGCCGTAGGGGTTACCAGGTACCCGGACATTCAGTACTTC. Translated: CASRAVGVTRYPDIQYF.